These 20 T cell receptor beta chains came from one sample sequenced in a study of beta chain features in type 1 diabetes. General study results and limits: Patients with Type 1 diabetes showed moderately but significantly shorter TCRB CDR3s in all four CD4+ subsets.

Sequencing targeted expressed TCRB transcripts, as all isolated RNA had been reverse transcribed. Data came from immunoSEQ multiplex PCR; TCRdb stores just in-frame clones and leaves some out. The table lists under 300,000 clones, roughly 24% of them singletons. No antigen is known for these receptors. Sequenced input: naive CD4+ T cells from blood. The receptor set was obtained from a woman aged 25-40 years with type 1 diabetes.

This clone has a handful of counts. J is TRBJ2-1 and V is TRBV18; 9 nucleotides align to TRBD2. CDR3 length: 15 residues. The V gene end was trimmed by 7 bases and the J gene end by 3 bases; junction bases not matched to a gene: 7. Germline V gene sequence: CDR1 KGHSH, CDR2 LQKENI. CDR3 bases: TGTGCCAGCTACGGTCTAGCGGGACGCTACAATGAGCAGTTCTTC. It translates to CASYGLAGRYNEQFF.

This clone was recorded a few times. The J gene is TRBJ1-1, the V gene TRBV5-6; D is perhaps TRBD1 (6 bases). The V gene's germline CDR1 is SGHDT and CDR2 YYEEEE. Between the trimmed V and J ends, which lost 3 bases and 1 base, there was a span of 13 bases. The CDR3 sequence is 15 residues long. The chain's CDR3 is CASSYSPTGNTEAFF. The CDR3 DNA reads TGTGCCAGCAGCTACAGCCCGACAGGGAACACTGAAGCTTTCTTT.

This clone has only one observation. The chain joins TRBV2 to TRBJ2-1; possibly TRBD1 for D (6 bases). This CDR3 is 16 amino acids long. The germline V gene encodes CDR1 SNHLY and CDR2 FYNNEI. Trimming pared 2 bases from V and 4 bases from J, leaving 15 bases between. In nucleotides, the CDR3 is TGTGCCAGCAGTGAAATGGGGGCAGGGGCTTACAATGAGCAGTTCTTC. Translation gives CASSEMGAGAYNEQFF.

The DNA for the CDR3 is TGTGCCAGCAGTGATTCCGACAGAGGAAACACCATATATTTT. This encodes CASSDSDRGNTIYF. The chain carries TRBV25-1 and TRBJ1-3; D possibly corresponds to TRBD1 (5 bases). The CDR3 is 14 amino acids. V was clipped by 3 bases and J by 4 bases, with 10 bases between them. Germline CDR1 MGHDK, CDR2 SYGVNS.

A few counts support this clone. V usage is TRBV27 and J usage is TRBJ2-3; TRBD1 agrees at 8 bases. Unmatched junction bases numbered 13, after V lost 5 bases and J lost 6 bases. The V gene's germline CDR1 is MNHEY and CDR2 SMNVEV (reference sequence). The CDR3 is made up of 16 amino acids. The CDR3 DNA sequence: TGTGCCAGCAGTACCAGACAGGGGCGTTTTTTGGATACGCAGTATTTT. The encoded protein is CASSTRQGRFLDTQYF.

This clone was seen a handful of times. The chain joins TRBV18 to TRBJ2-1; no reliable D call. CDR1 KGHSH and CDR2 LQKENI come from the germline V gene. Trimming removed 0 bases from V and 5 bases from J, with 14 bases in between. The CDR3 length is 16 residues. This CDR3 reads CASSPPSPGRDNEQFF. The CDR3 nucleotides are TGTGCCAGCTCACCACCCTCGCCGGGTCGGGACAATGAGCAGTTCTTC.

This clone has only a few counts. The chain employs TRBV29-1 and TRBJ2-5; TRBD1 matches at 7 bases. V shed 4 bases and J 9 bases; nucleotides not matched to a gene: 8. The germline V gene encodes CDR1 SQVTM and CDR2 ANQGSEA. This CDR3 comprises 12 residues. The CDR3 here is CSVGRQGRAQYF. CDR3 nucleotide sequence: TGCAGCGTTGGCCGACAGGGAAGGGCCCAGTACTTC.

This clone was counted a few times. The chain recombines TRBV28 with TRBJ2-4; 7 nucleotides line up with TRBD1. CDR1 MDHEN and CDR2 SYDVKM come from the germline V gene. This CDR3 is 14 amino acids long. The V gene end was trimmed by 6 bases and the J gene end by 1 base; junction bases not matched to a gene: 3. The CDR3 DNA reads as TGTGCCAGCAGAACGACAGGGGCCAAAAACATTCAGTACTTC. This sequence encodes CASRTTGAKNIQYF.

This clone came up a few times. V gene TRBV4-1 combines with J gene TRBJ2-3, with TRBD2 identical over 10 bases. This CDR3 is built from 15 residues. V was pared by 1 base and J by 6 bases, with 4 bases of the junction left unmatched. Germline CDR1 MGHRA, CDR2 YSYEKL. The CDR3 nucleotides are TGCGCCAGCAGCCAAGCCACTAGCGGGATTGATACGCAGTATTTT. This codes for CASSQATSGIDTQYF.

In this sample, this clone turned up a few times. The chain links TRBV29-1 to TRBJ1-5; TRBD1 aligns across 9 bases. Per the germline V gene, CDR1 is SQVTM and CDR2 is ANQGSEA. The CDR3 has 14 residues. The V segment lost 6 bases and the J segment 5 bases; nucleotides outside the gene matches: 8. CDR3 nucleotides: TGCAGCGTCGCTTGGGACAGGGAGGATCAGCCCCAGCATTTT. Translated: CSVAWDREDQPQHF.

The table lists this clone with a few counts. The chain has TRBV15 and TRBJ2-1; 7 bases match TRBD2. The CDR3 covers 16 residues. Germline lookup yields CDR1 LNHNV and CDR2 YYDKDF (reference sequence). Losses at the gene ends were 5 bases for V and 0 bases for J; bases not matched to a gene: 7. CDR3 nucleotides: TGTGCCACCAGCGGGTACGGGGGGAGCTCCTACAATGAGCAGTTCTTC. Its protein product is CATSGYGGSSYNEQFF.

This clone was recorded a few times. The chain links TRBV7-3 to TRBJ2-1; 12 bases fit TRBD2. CDR1 is SGHTA, CDR2 FQGTGA, per germline. V lost 5 bases, J lost 6 bases, and 8 bases stayed unmatched. The length of the CDR3 is 16 residues. This CDR3 is CASSLMGLAGANEQFF. CDR3 sequence (DNA): TGTGCCAGCAGCCTAATGGGACTAGCGGGCGCCAATGAGCAGTTCTTC.

The chain recombines TRBV11-1 with TRBJ2-2; 10 bases map to TRBD2. Germline V gene lookup returns CDR1 SGHAT and CDR2 FQDESV (reference sequence). The CDR3 is 15 amino acids. After removal of 6 bases from V and 6 bases from J, the junction contained 7 bases not matched to a gene. The CDR3 region has the DNA TGTGCCAGCAGGACACTAGCGGGACCCCCCGGGGAGCTGTTTTTT. Its protein is CASRTLAGPPGELFF.

The genes are TRBV28 and TRBJ1-1, with 8 bases matching TRBD1. After removal of 6 bases from V and 5 bases from J, the junction contained 11 bases not matched to a gene. CDR3 length equals 15 residues. From germline, CDR1 is MDHEN and CDR2 SYDVKM. The CDR3 protein is CASSSTGDVRTEAFF. The CDR3 nucleotides read TGTGCCAGCAGCTCGACAGGGGATGTACGGACTGAAGCTTTCTTT.

The rearrangement uses TRBV28 and TRBJ1-3; D is possibly TRBD1 (5 bases). The CDR3 has 13 amino acids. V shed 5 bases and J shed 2 bases, with 7 bases lying between them. Germline-derived CDR1 and CDR2 are MDHEN and SYDVKM. CDR3 residues: CASSLGPGNTIYF. CDR3 DNA sequence: TGTGCCAGCAGTCTGGGGCCTGGAAACACCATATATTTT. Together with reference TRBV28 and TRBJ1-3, the CDR3 gives the full variable domain: DVKVTQSSRYLVKRTGEKVFLECVQDMDHENMFWYRQDPGLGLRLIYFSYDVKMKEKGDIPEGYSVSREKKERFSLILESASTNQTSMYLCASSLGPGNTIYFGEGSWLTVV.

The chain joins TRBV7-9 to TRBJ1-3; no reliable D call. V was shortened by 0 bases and J by 14 bases, with 11 bases between the two germline ends. Germline-derived CDR1 and CDR2 are SEHNR and FQNEAQ (reference sequence). CDR3 length: 12 amino acids. The CDR3 nucleotides are TGTGCCAGCAGCTTAGCATCGGGAAGTGTATATTTT. It encodes CASSLASGSVYF.

A single count supports this clone. The rearrangement uses TRBV12-5 and TRBJ2-7; D might be TRBD2 (6 bases). Per the germline V gene, CDR1 is LGHNT and CDR2 is FRNRAP. With 6 bases removed from V and 3 bases from J, the gap between germline ends came to 15 bases. This CDR3 has 14 amino acids. CDR3 DNA sequence: TGTGCTAGTGGGGGGGACGCGGGGAGCTACGAGCAGTACTTC. This translates into CASGGDAGSYEQYF.

This clone was observed a few times. The chain joins TRBV29-1 to TRBJ2-7; 14 nucleotides agree with TRBD2. The germline V gene encodes CDR1 SQVTM and CDR2 ANQGSEA. CDR3 size: 14 residues. Losses at the gene ends were 4 bases for V and 2 bases for J; bases not matched to a gene: 1. The CDR3 sequence is CSVGGLAGAYEQYF. Written as DNA, the CDR3 is TGCAGCGTTGGGGGACTAGCGGGGGCCTACGAGCAGTACTTC.

A few counts support this clone. V gene TRBV19 combines with J gene TRBJ2-1; the D gene is possibly TRBD1 (6 bases). This CDR3 has 17 amino acids. From germline, CDR1 is LNHDA and CDR2 SQIVND (reference sequence). The germline V and J ends were trimmed by 0 bases and 2 bases, with 14 bases remaining between them. This chain's CDR3 is CASSIDHRVGPYNEQFF. CDR3 sequence (DNA): TGTGCCAGTAGTATAGACCACAGGGTTGGTCCCTACAATGAGCAGTTCTTC.

J is TRBJ1-1 and V is TRBV29-1; D perhaps matches TRBD1 (5 bases). The CDR3 is made up of 12 amino acids. The germline V gene encodes CDR1 SQVTM and CDR2 ANQGSEA. Trimming cost V 2 bases and J 1 base, with 5 bases left between them. The CDR3 DNA reads as TGCAGCGTTGAACAGGGGAACACTGAAGCTTTCTTT. It codes for CSVEQGNTEAFF.